The 9 T cell receptor beta chains below come from one sample, sequenced in a study of cytomegalovirus exposure and HLA in healthy donors. The PCR made use of 60 Vbeta and 13 Jbeta primers. Clones were read by immunoSEQ multiplex PCR, and TCRdb kept only the in-frame ones, dropping some. The table has about 170,000 clones, under 90% seen once. Material: PBMCs. Receptors originate from a male donor in good health and CMV-seronegative.

This chain joins TRBV10-3 and TRBJ2-3; D is undetermined. The germline gives CDR1 ENHRY, CDR2 SYGVKD. This CDR3 is built from 13 residues. Trimming pared 4 bases from V and 6 bases from J, leaving 11 bases between. Written as DNA, the CDR3 is TGTGCCATCAGTGCCACCGAGGATGATACGCAGTATTTT. It translates to CAISATEDDTQYF.

The V gene is TRBV7-3, the J gene TRBJ2-1; tentative D call: TRBD1 (7 bases). Germline V gene data show CDR1 as SGHTA and CDR2 as FQGTGA. V gave up 3 bases and J gave up 10 bases, with 10 bases separating them. The length of the CDR3 is 12 residues. CDR3 coding DNA: TGTGCCAGCAGCTTTCAGGGGGGCGAGCAGTTCTTC. Translated, it gives CASSFQGGEQFF. Based on the CDR3 plus reference TRBV7-3 and TRBJ2-1, the full variable domain is GAGVSQTPSNKVTEKGKYVELRCDPISGHTALYWYRQSLGQGPEFLIYFQGTGAADDSGLPNDRFFAVRPEGSVSTLKIQRTERGDSAVYLCASSFQGGEQFFGPGTRLTVL.

This rearrangement joins TRBV5-8 to TRBJ1-1; 7 bases fit TRBD1. Germline V CDR1 and CDR2: SGHTS, YDEGEE. After removal of 4 bases from V and 3 bases from J, the junction contained 6 bases not matched to a gene. The CDR3 has 14 residues. Here the CDR3 reads CASSAEGQYTEAFF. The CDR3 nucleotides are TGTGCCAGCAGCGCAGAGGGACAGTACACTGAAGCTTTCTTT.

The V and J genes are TRBV28 and TRBJ2-3, with D maybe TRBD1 (6 bases). The V gene's germline CDR1 is MDHEN and CDR2 SYDVKM. The germline V and J ends were trimmed by 2 bases and 1 base, with 13 bases remaining between them. CDR3 size: 16 residues. CDR3: CASSLIQQGGTDTQYF. For the CDR3, the DNA is TGTGCCAGCAGTTTAATCCAACAGGGCGGCACAGATACGCAGTATTTT.

The chain combines TRBV5-1 with TRBJ1-2; D is possibly TRBD1 (5 bases). The germline V and J ends were trimmed by 3 bases and 8 bases, with 11 bases remaining between them. Germline lookup yields CDR1 SGHRS and CDR2 YFSETQ. The CDR3 sequence is 12 residues long. CDR3 nucleotide sequence: TGCGCCAGCAGCTCGGGGGACCAAGGCTACACCTTC. It is translated as CASSSGDQGYTF.

The genes are TRBV7-2 and TRBJ2-7, with D possibly matching TRBD1 (7 bases). The V end was cut by 2 bases, the J end by 3 bases, with 14 bases between. Germline loops: CDR1 SGHTA, CDR2 FQGNSA. The CDR3 is made up of 15 amino acids. CDR3 in DNA: TGTGCCAGCAGCTTACAGACAGGGACTTTCTACGAGCAGTACTTC. Amino acid sequence: CASSLQTGTFYEQYF.

This clone was detected only a few times. The chain has TRBV25-1 and TRBJ1-2; 7 nucleotides match TRBD1. The CDR3 extends over 12 amino acids. Germline CDR1 and CDR2: MGHDK and SYGVNS. V shed 8 bases, J shed 4 bases, and the junction held 4 bases outside the gene matches. The CDR3 DNA reads TGTGCCAGCGCCTGGGACAGCTATGGCTACACCTTC. Residues: CASAWDSYGYTF.

A word on this clone: This same CDR3 is encoded by further DNA sequences in the sample. V and J are TRBV5-1 and TRBJ1-3; D is uncertain. Trimming removed 3 bases at V and 4 bases at J, with 11 bases between. Germline CDR1 SGHRS, CDR2 YFSETQ. The CDR3 is 14 residues long. The CDR3 sequence: CASSSTGVGNTIYF. Here the CDR3 DNA reads TGCGCCAGCAGCTCGACGGGAGTCGGAAACACCATATATTTT.

A few counts support this clone. The gene calls are TRBV5-1 and TRBJ2-3; 8 nucleotides align to TRBD1. Germline V lookup: CDR1 SGHRS, CDR2 YFSETQ. The V segment lost 0 bases and the J segment 1 base; nucleotides outside the gene matches: 1. The CDR3 runs to 15 residues. CDR3 DNA sequence: TGCGCCAGCAGCTTGGAGGGACAGGGCACAGATACGCAGTATTTT. Its translation is CASSLEGQGTDTQYF.